This TCR beta chain derives from a study of healthy donors' naive CD4 and CD8 T cells. The overall study: Donors, half of them female, were 20-25, 40-50 or 60-70 years old. General study results and limits: The study did not address homeostatic proliferation effects in naive T cells. CDR3 charge plus V and J genes appeared to account for about an eighth of CD4/CD8 variance.

V was clipped by 3 bases and J by 5 bases, with 10 bases between them. Germline loops: CDR1 MNHEY, CDR2 SVGAGI. CDR3 length: 14 amino acids. A linear amplification protocol produced the TCR libraries from about 0.45 ug of total RNA. TCRdb redid the calling of the reads with MiXCR, one entry per CDR3 protein. The sample holds around 180,000 distinct CDR3 sequences, around 70% seen once. Of note for this clonotype: Its antigen is not known.

Sequencing used naive CD4+ and CD8+ T cells sorted from blood, pooled from several donors. The receptor was isolated from a pool of human donors in good health; the sample pools cells from several healthy donors. The J gene is TRBJ2-2, the V gene TRBV6-5; D gene unclear. CDR3 region: CASSYESRTGELFF. CDR3 bases: TGTGCCAGCAGTTATGAGTCTCGTACCGGGGAGCTGTTTTTT.